This T cell receptor beta chain derives from a study of T cells in Graves' hyperthyroidism and ophthalmopathy (dated by TCRdb to between 2018 and 2021). Some background on the complete study: Peripheral blood was collected at initial diagnosis, before any treatment. A discovery cohort of roughly 100 patients, about 43 with Graves' ophthalmopathy and approximately 60 with stable Graves' hyperthyroidism, was used to find distinguishing TCR V-J signatures. An independent validation cohort of under 20 hyperthyroidism patients and 17 patients who later progressed to ophthalmopathy tested prospective prediction of ophthalmopathy. The approximately 90 discovery patients were divided at random into training and test sets in a 7:3 ratio. Thyroid tissue and blood T-cell repertoires from more than five Graves' hyperthyroidism patients were also compared in the study. After blood sampling, hyperthyroidism patients were treated with methimazole at a starting dose of 30 mg daily, and ophthalmopathy patients were treated with high-dose intravenous methylprednisolone. The paper reports TCR Vbeta CDR3 sequencing of some 140 peripheral blood samples: fewer than 50 ophthalmopathy, fewer than 80 hyperthyroidism and 17 progressor patients.

CDR1 is given as SNHLY and CDR2 as FYNNEI, both from the germline V gene. Reading from cysteine to phenylalanine, the CDR3 counts 15 amino acids. Only CDR3 DNA is held: 45 bases, read in frame from base 1. The paper's findings and limits, for the study overall: Sample size was not statistically predetermined, and blinding of investigators to group allocation was not performed. Most expanded thyroid clonotypes (frequency above 0.001) were also found in blood, which suggests that blood repertoires may mirror thyroid immune responses. In validation, progression to ophthalmopathy was predicted by the model with 70.59% sensitivity and around 76% specificity, a median of about 6 months before onset. A 13 V-J signature model separated ophthalmopathy from stable hyperthyroidism, with about 90% sensitivity and roughly 84% specificity in cross-validation and 80%/75% in testing.

The TCR beta CDR3 regions were amplified from RNA transcripts. A first-round RT-PCR of the TCR CDR3 used the HTBI primer set with the Qiagen OneStep RT-PCR kit. Libraries were constructed in a second round of multiplex PCR, after which size selection and purification were carried out. Sequencing of the libraries was done on an Illumina HiSeq2000 using paired-end 100 bp reads. Per the authors' processing: SOAPnuke was used to process the raw data, throwing out any read that contained adapters or uncalled bases, had a mean Phred below 15, or lacked an exact constant-primer or identifier match. COPE v1.2.5 was used to merge high-quality paired reads, and clonotypes were defined as unique nucleotide sequences. MiTCR v1.1 was used to align the clonotypes against IMGT TRBV, TRBD and TRBJ reference segments. The analysis included only V-J combinations with a frequency above 0.0001, which together covered 98% to 99.2% of the repertoires. The TCS score was defined as the ratio of F50 (clonal expansion) to E x V (chaos), calculated using BLOSUM62-based TCRdist between CDR3 peptides within each V-J. Welch's t-statistics and random forest reduced some 510 V-J features to 10 to 15, which were used in a naive Bayes classifier (R e1071). TCRdb cleaned the public reads at Q25 with fastp, built clones with MiXCR and kept in-frame beta chains. Each entry merges the rows of one CDR3 protein and shows their most common DNA and genes. The V and J calls and clone size are TCRdb's, not the authors'. This sample has about 360,000 distinct CDR3 sequences in its table, and 13% of those were observed once. The top ten constitute less than 10% of the sample.

Stable Graves' hyperthyroidism was defined as the absence of progression to ophthalmopathy over 18 months of follow-up. Hyperthyroidism patients were newly diagnosed, with disease duration under 2 months, and aged 18 to 65 years. The study excluded patients with uncontrolled infections, other autoimmune diseases, pregnancy or lactation. Clinical symptoms, serum thyroxine and TRAb, thyroid ultrasound, and orbital computed tomography formed the basis for the diagnoses. Ficoll-Paque density gradient centrifugation was used to isolate PBMCs from about 9.4 ml of fresh peripheral blood. Trizol reagent was used to extract total RNA, and RNA quality was then checked on an Agilent 2100 Bioanalyzer. This clonotype was seen at least ten times. Its antigen is still unknown. The junction and the germline gene differ at one end; a read error may be behind it.

This chain is built from TRBV2 and TRBJ2-1; the junction holds 8 bases that match TRBD2. The material sequenced was blood. The TCR sequence derives from a woman aged 18 to 35 with Graves' hyperthyroidism. The CDR3 sequence is CASSKAGASYNEQFF. The nucleotide sequence is TGTGCCAGCAGTAAAGCGGGGGCTTCCTACAATGAGCAGTTCTTC. With all but the CDR3 taken from the reference TRBV2 and TRBJ2-1 genes, the full variable domain is: EPEVTQTPSHQVTQMGQEVILRCVPISNHLYFYWYRQILGQKVEFLVSFYNNEISEKSEIFDDQFSVERPDGSNFTLKIRSTKLEDSAMYFCASSKAGASYNEQFFGPGTRLTVL.